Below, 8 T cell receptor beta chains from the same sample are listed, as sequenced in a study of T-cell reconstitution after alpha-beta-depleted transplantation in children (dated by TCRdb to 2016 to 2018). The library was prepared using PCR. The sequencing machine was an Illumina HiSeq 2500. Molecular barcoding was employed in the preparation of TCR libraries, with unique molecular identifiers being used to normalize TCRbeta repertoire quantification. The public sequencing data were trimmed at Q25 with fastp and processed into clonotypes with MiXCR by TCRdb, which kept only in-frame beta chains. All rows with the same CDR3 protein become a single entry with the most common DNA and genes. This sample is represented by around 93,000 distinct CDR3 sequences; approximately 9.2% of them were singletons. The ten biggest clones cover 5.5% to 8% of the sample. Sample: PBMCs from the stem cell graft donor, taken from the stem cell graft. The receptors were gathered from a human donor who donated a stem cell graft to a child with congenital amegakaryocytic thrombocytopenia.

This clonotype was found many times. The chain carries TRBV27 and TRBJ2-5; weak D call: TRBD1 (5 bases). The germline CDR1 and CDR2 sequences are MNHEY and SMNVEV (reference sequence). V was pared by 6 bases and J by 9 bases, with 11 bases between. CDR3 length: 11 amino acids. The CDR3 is CASRQLGAQYF. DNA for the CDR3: TGTGCCAGCAGGCAGCTAGGGGCCCAGTACTTC.

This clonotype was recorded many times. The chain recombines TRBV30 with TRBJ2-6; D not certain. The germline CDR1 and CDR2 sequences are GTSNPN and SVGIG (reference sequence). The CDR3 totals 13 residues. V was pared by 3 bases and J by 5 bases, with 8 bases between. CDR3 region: CAWRASWANVLTF. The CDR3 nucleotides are TGTGCCTGGAGGGCGTCTTGGGCCAACGTCCTGACTTTC.

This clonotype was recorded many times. The CDR3 spells CASSFSYRGPSAEAFF. As DNA, the CDR3 is TGTGCCAGCAGTTTTTCCTACAGGGGGCCTAGTGCTGAAGCTTTCTTT. The V call is TRBV28, the J call TRBJ1-1; TRBD1 agrees at 9 bases. The ends lost 3 bases at V and 6 bases at J; junction bases unmatched: 11. CDR1 and CDR2 from the germline V gene are MDHEN and SYDVKM. This CDR3 region has 16 residues.

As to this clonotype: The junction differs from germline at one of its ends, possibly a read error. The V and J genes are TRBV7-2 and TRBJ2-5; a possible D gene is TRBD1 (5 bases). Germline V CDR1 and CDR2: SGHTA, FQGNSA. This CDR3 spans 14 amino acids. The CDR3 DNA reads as TGTGCCAGCAGCGAGTACAGGATAAGAGAGACCCAGTACTTT. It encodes CASSEYRIRETQYF.

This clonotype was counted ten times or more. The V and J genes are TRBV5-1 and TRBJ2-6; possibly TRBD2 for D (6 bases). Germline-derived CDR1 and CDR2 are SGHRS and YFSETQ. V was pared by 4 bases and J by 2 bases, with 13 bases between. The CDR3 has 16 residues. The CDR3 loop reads CASSLEGPTGANVLTF. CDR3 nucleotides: TGCGCCAGCAGCCTGGAGGGCCCGACTGGGGCCAACGTCCTGACTTTC.

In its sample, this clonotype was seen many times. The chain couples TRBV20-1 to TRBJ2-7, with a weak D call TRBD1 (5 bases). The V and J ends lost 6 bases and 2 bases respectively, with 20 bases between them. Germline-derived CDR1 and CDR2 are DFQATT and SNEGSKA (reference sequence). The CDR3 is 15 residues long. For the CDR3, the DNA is TGCAGTGCCAAGTCCGGACACATAACCGCCTACGAGCAGTACTTC. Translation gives CSAKSGHITAYEQYF.

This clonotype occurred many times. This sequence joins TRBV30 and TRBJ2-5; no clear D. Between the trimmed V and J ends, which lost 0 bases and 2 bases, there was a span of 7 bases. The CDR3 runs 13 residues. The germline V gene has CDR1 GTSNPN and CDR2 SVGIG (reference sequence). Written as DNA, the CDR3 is TGTGCCTGGAGTGTACGCTCGCAAGAGACCCAGTACTTC. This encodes CAWSVRSQETQYF.

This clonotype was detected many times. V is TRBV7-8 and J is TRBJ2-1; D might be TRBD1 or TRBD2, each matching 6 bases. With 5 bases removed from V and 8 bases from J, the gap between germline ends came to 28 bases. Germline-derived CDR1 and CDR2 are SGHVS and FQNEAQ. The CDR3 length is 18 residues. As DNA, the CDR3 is TGTGCCAGCAGCCCCAGCCCCACAGGGCGGGATCTCATCGATGAGCAGTTCTTC. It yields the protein CASSPSPTGRDLIDEQFF.